A single sample is the source of the 12 T cell receptor beta chains below, sequenced in a study of human T cells and chemical hapten exposure. TCRdb fed the RACE reads into MiXCR, producing one record per CDR3 protein. Of around 330,000 distinct CDR3 sequences in the sample, about 5% are singletons; the top ten hold under 9.5%. Time point meaning: pre-sensitization, week 0. Treatment indicated: therapeutic diphenylcyclopropenone sensitization with weekly scalp DPC. The starting material was whole blood, obtained in connection with sensitization to the hapten diphenylcyclopropenone (DPC). Receptors were obtained from a woman between 18 and 29 years old with alopecia areata. Some clones in this sample may be carry-over from other donors' samples.

This clonotype was counted between two and nine times. The chain carries TRBV28 and TRBJ1-5; no definite D call. Germline V gene sequence: CDR1 MDHEN, CDR2 SYDVKM. The CDR3 covers 12 residues. Trimming took 7 bases from V and 6 from J, leaving 10 bases between them. CDR3 region: CASNQAAQPQHF. In DNA form, the CDR3 reads TGTGCCAGCAATCAAGCGGCTCAGCCCCAGCATTTT.

Many counts were recorded for this clonotype. This chain connects TRBV6-5 to TRBJ2-3; no firm D call. In germline, CDR1 is MNHEY, CDR2 SVGAGI. V was pared by 7 bases and J by 4 bases, with 15 bases between. The CDR3 contains 14 residues. The CDR3 region is CASTPYDNSDTQYF. In DNA form, the CDR3 reads TGTGCCAGCACCCCGTACGACAACTCAGATACGCAGTATTTT.

In this sample, this clonotype turned up a few times. V usage is TRBV7-8 and J usage is TRBJ1-6; the D is unclear. The germline V gene encodes CDR1 SGHVS and CDR2 FQNEAQ. With 6 bases removed from V and 5 bases from J, the gap between germline ends came to 5 bases. The CDR3 length is 12 residues. This chain's CDR3 is CASRPHNSPLHF. CDR3 bases: TGTGCCAGCAGGCCCCATAATTCACCCCTCCACTTT.

The rearrangement uses TRBV20-1 and TRBJ2-6; D call uncertain. Germline CDR1 DFQATT, CDR2 SNEGSKA (reference sequence). The CDR3 totals 15 residues. With 6 bases removed from V and 1 base from J, the gap between germline ends came to 13 bases. CDR3 nucleotides: TGCAGTGCCCGAGAAGAGAAATCTGGGGCCAACGTCCTGACTTTC. Its protein product is CSAREEKSGANVLTF.

The chain joins TRBV6-5 to TRBJ1-1; D is uncertain. Trimming removed 7 bases from V and 0 bases from J, with 9 bases in between. Germline V lookup: CDR1 MNHEY, CDR2 SVGAGI. The CDR3 extends over 13 amino acids. CDR3 sequence (DNA): TGTGCCAGCACCCGCAGTTTGAACACTGAAGCTTTCTTT. Translating gives CASTRSLNTEAFF.

This clonotype has only a few counts. The chain is built from TRBV6-1 and TRBJ1-6; D is undetermined. The CDR3 has 14 residues. The V gene's germline CDR1 is MNHNS and CDR2 SASEGT. With 2 bases removed from V and 6 bases from J, the gap between germline ends came to 8 bases. CDR3: CASSEQSRNSPLHF. Here the CDR3 DNA reads TGTGCCAGCAGTGAACAATCCCGTAATTCACCCCTCCACTTT.

This clonotype was detected only a few times. This chain connects TRBV4-1 to TRBJ2-2; the D call may be TRBD1 or TRBD2 (5 bases each). The CDR3 runs 18 residues. Germline assignment: CDR1 MGHRA and CDR2 YSYEKL. With 4 bases removed from V and 4 bases from J, the gap between germline ends came to 22 bases. The CDR3 DNA follows: TGCGCCAGCAGCCGAAAGGGTCCCGGGTGGGGGACCACCGGGGAGCTGTTTTTT. Its translation: CASSRKGPGWGTTGELFF.

The CDR3 DNA is TGTGCCAGCAGTCCCCGGCATCCGGGGGGGGATGACTATGGCTACACCTTC. Translating it yields CASSPRHPGGDDYGYTF. This sequence joins TRBV27 and TRBJ1-2; possible D gene TRBD1, 5 bases. The germline gives CDR1 MNHEY, CDR2 SMNVEV (reference sequence). The CDR3 is made up of 17 amino acids. The V gene lost 5 bases and the J gene lost 3 bases, with 22 bases spanning the gap.

This clonotype turned up a few times. One end of the junction does not line up with germline, which may come from a read error. This sequence joins TRBV7-7 and TRBJ2-6; D uncertain. CDR3 length: 15 residues. Germline values: CDR1 SSHAT, CDR2 FNYEAQ (reference sequence). The CDR3: CASSFGRSGANVLTF. The CDR3 DNA reads as TGTGCTAGCAGCTTTGGCCGCAGCGGGGCCAACGTCCTGACTTTC.

This clonotype was seen many times. The V and J genes are TRBV29-1 and TRBJ1-1; the D gene is possibly TRBD1 (5 bases). The CDR3 is 11 amino acids. Germline V gene data show CDR1 as SQVTM and CDR2 as ANQGSEA. Trimming stripped 7 bases from V and 7 bases from J, with 13 bases between. In DNA, the CDR3 is TGCAGCGCCGCGAGGGACGGTGAAGCTTTCTTT. Protein: CSAARDGEAFF.

This clonotype showed up just a few times. V usage is TRBV9 and J usage is TRBJ1-1; 8 nucleotides agree with TRBD1. Trimming took 3 bases from V and 1 from J; bases not matched to a gene: 5. From germline, CDR1 is SGDLS and CDR2 YYNGEE. The length of the CDR3 is 15 residues. The CDR3 nucleotides are TGTGCCAGCAGCGGGGGGACAGGCCGGAACACTGAAGCTTTCTTT. It encodes CASSGGTGRNTEAFF.

The J gene is TRBJ2-7, the V gene TRBV29-1; TRBD1 matches 8 bases. The J segment lost 5 bases and the V segment lost 7 bases, leaving 13 bases of the junction unmatched. Germline CDR1 SQVTM, CDR2 ANQGSEA. This CDR3 is 14 amino acids long. The CDR3 here is CSAKPGQEANEQYF. The CDR3 DNA reads as TGCAGCGCCAAACCGGGACAGGAGGCCAACGAGCAGTACTTC.